What follows are 9 T cell receptor beta chains derived from one specimen sequenced in a study of identical twins. TCRdb recomputed calls from the 5' RACE reads with MiXCR, one row per CDR3 protein. Of 310,000 or so distinct CDR3 sequences in the sample, about 8.1% were seen once. This sample also appeared in a second study, on yellow fever vaccine responses in identical twins.

The sequenced sample consisted of memory (CD45RO+) T cells sorted from blood. The receptors shown here come from a woman in her late teens or twenties in good health.

This clonotype turned up a few times. This chain joins TRBV2 and TRBJ2-3; D is possibly TRBD2 (5 bases). Germline V gene sequence: CDR1 SNHLY, CDR2 FYNNEI. Trimming shortened V by 5 bases and J by 0 bases, and 12 bases separated the two germline ends. The CDR3 extends over 15 amino acids. Here the CDR3 reads CASSYRGISTDTQYF. In DNA, the CDR3 is TGTGCCAGCAGTTATCGGGGTATCAGCACAGATACGCAGTATTTT.

The rearrangement uses TRBV10-3 and TRBJ1-3, with a tentative D call TRBD1 (5 bases). Germline V gene lookup returns CDR1 ENHRY and CDR2 SYGVKD. This CDR3 region has 13 residues. Trimming shortened V by 2 bases and J by 3 bases, and 5 bases separated the two germline ends. The CDR3 nucleotides read TGTGCCATCAGTGAGCAGGGTGGAAACACCATATATTTT. Its protein product is CAISEQGGNTIYF.

This clonotype was observed a few times. V usage is TRBV3-1 and J usage is TRBJ1-1; TRBD1 is a possible D gene (5 bases). The V and J ends lost 1 base and 6 bases respectively, with 12 bases between them. CDR1 is LGHDT, CDR2 YNNKEL, per germline (reference sequence). The length of the CDR3 is 14 residues. CDR3 region: CASSQGLGVSEAFF. DNA for the CDR3: TGTGCCAGCAGCCAAGGATTGGGGGTTTCTGAAGCTTTCTTT.

This clonotype showed up many times. The V gene is TRBV5-1, the J gene TRBJ1-2; no clear D gene. From germline, CDR1 is SGHRS and CDR2 YFSETQ. The CDR3 runs to 12 residues. Deletions cut 0 bases from V and 8 bases from J, with 8 bases between. The CDR3 here is CASSLDWKGYTF. The CDR3 DNA sequence: TGCGCCAGCAGCTTGGACTGGAAAGGCTACACCTTC. The full variable domain, completed using reference TRBV5-1 and TRBJ1-2, is KAGVTQTPRYLIKTRGQQVTLSCSPISGHRSVSWYQQTPGQGLQFLFEYFSETQRNKGNFPGRFSGRQFSNSRSEMNVSTLELGDSALYLCASSLDWKGYTFGSGTRLTVV.

This clonotype has just a few counts. V and J are TRBV7-2 and TRBJ2-7; 7 nucleotides line up with TRBD2. Looked up from germline, CDR1 is SGHTA and CDR2 is FQGNSA. There are 14 residues in the CDR3. Trimming at V came to 1 base and at J to 9 bases, leaving 9 bases not matched to a gene. CDR3 sequence reads: CASSLDLGSGGQYF. Written as DNA, the CDR3 is TGTGCCAGCAGCTTAGACCTGGGCTCGGGAGGGCAGTACTTC.

This clonotype was recorded a few times. This sequence joins TRBV3-1 and TRBJ2-3, with 12 bases fitting TRBD2. Trimming cost V 4 bases and J 4 bases; bases outside gene matches: 9. This CDR3 has 17 residues. CDR1 LGHDT and CDR2 YNNKEL come from the germline V gene (reference sequence). The CDR3 DNA is TGTGCCAGCAGCCCCTCCGTGACTAGCGGGAGCTCAGATACGCAGTATTTT. Amino acids: CASSPSVTSGSSDTQYF.

The table lists this clonotype with a few counts. The chain links TRBV5-1 to TRBJ2-2; D ambiguous. There are 11 residues in the CDR3. Germline values: CDR1 SGHRS, CDR2 YFSETQ. Trimming stripped 4 bases from V and 7 bases from J, with 5 bases between. As DNA, the CDR3 is TGCGCCAGCAGCGTCATCGGGGAGCTGTTTTTT. Protein: CASSVIGELFF.

This clonotype was observed a handful of times. The missing conserved phenylalanine or tryptophan at the end of this CDR3 makes a read error likely. CDR3 region: CASTEPGQGINEQYL. The CDR3 nucleotides are TGTGCCAGCACCGAACCGGGACAGGGAATCAACGAGCAGTACCTC. The chain uses TRBV28 and TRBJ2-7; 9 nucleotides align to TRBD1. CDR1 is MDHEN and CDR2 is SYDVKM in the germline V gene. V dropped 7 bases and J dropped 5; count of bases not matched to a gene: 12. CDR3 length: 15 residues.

This clonotype came up many times. The rearrangement joins TRBV29-1 to TRBJ1-1; perhaps TRBD1 as D (6 bases). The CDR3 consists of 13 residues. CDR1 and CDR2 from the germline V gene are SQVTM and ANQGSEA. V dropped 4 bases and J dropped 1 base, with 10 bases sitting between them. In DNA form, the CDR3 reads TGCAGCGTTGCGGGACAACCGAACACTGAAGCTTTCTTT. The encoded protein is CSVAGQPNTEAFF.